This TCR beta chain was retrieved from a study of graft-versus-host responses after intestinal transplantation. About the study: Grafts were multivisceral, liver-intestinal, or isolated intestinal. Tacrolimus and steroids were given for around 3 years to all recipients after anti-thymocyte globulin induction.

Assay: immunoSEQ multiplex PCR; the TCRdb copy retains only in-frame clones and omits some. The sample holds 21,000 or so clones, approximately 92% seen once. Study-level points and caveats: Declining HvG levels early post-transplant were linked to peak circulating GvH clone levels. The authors found GvH clones in recipient marrow, some appearing first in ileum or blood.

Worth noting for this clone: Its specificity is unknown.

The V gene lost 6 bases and the J gene lost 4 bases, with 18 bases spanning the gap. The germline V gene has CDR1 MDHEN and CDR2 SYDVKM. The CDR3 contains 16 residues. This clonotype originated in a human patient who received an intestinal transplant, so some T cells may come from the graft donor. The gene calls are TRBV28 and TRBJ2-2, with D possibly matching TRBD1 (5 bases). The sample was PBMCs, taken about 260 days after intestinal transplant. CDR3 loop: CASRTYRLRGTGELFF. CDR3 sequence (DNA): TGTGCCAGCAGGACCTACAGGCTGAGAGGCACCGGGGAGCTGTTTTTT.